A selection of T cell receptor beta chains follows, all from one sample in a study of shared clonotypes between healthy human individuals. TCRdb keeps only in-frame clones here, not all; method: immunoSEQ multiplex PCR. There are about 700,000 clones in the sample; under 95% occur only once, and 24% lies in the top ten. The sample consisted of naive CD8+ T cells sorted from blood. The receptors derive from a man in his thirties or forties in good health. Both conserved end residues are part of each CDR3. The D gene is left open where the match is weak. Not all rows give a size; the values are once, few, many and, for expanded clones, a class.

TRBJ2-1 . TRBV7-9 . TGTGCCAGCAGCGCTCGGGACACCTCCTACAATGAGCAGTTCTTC CASSARDTSYNEQFF
TRBJ1-1 . TRBV28 . TGTGCCAGCAGGAGAGATGAAGCTTTCTTT CASRRDEAFF
TRBJ2-7 . TRBV29-1 once TGCAGCGTCCGAACGGACAGCTACGAGCAGTACTTC CSVRTDSYEQYF
TRBJ2-2 TRBD2 TRBV27 . TGTGCCAGCAGTTTACGCACTAGCGGCTACACCGGGGAGCTGTTTTTT CASSLRTSGYTGELFF
TRBJ2-6 . TRBV13 . TGTGCCAGCAGCTTAGAGGGGGCCAACGTCCTGACTTTC CASSLEGANVLTF
TRBJ2-7 TRBD2 TRBV7-6 . TGTGCCAGCAGCTCGCTCACAGGACTAGCGGGGAAGTACGAGCAGTACTTC CASSSLTGLAGKYEQYF
TRBJ2-2 TRBD2 TRBV5-1 . TGCGCCAGCAGCTTGGTTTCTAGCGGGAGTCGCACCGGGGAGCTGTTTTTT CASSLVSSGSRTGELFF
TRBJ2-7 . TRBV15 . TGTGCCACCAGCAGGATCCCGGGCTACGAGCAGTACTTC CATSRIPGYEQYF
TRBJ1-2 . TRBV12-1 . TGTGCCAGCAGCTTTGGGCGGAGGGGCCGTCGTCGAGGAACTGGCTACACCTTC CASSFGRRGRRRGTGYTF
TRBJ2-7 . TRBV13 . TGTGCCAGCAGCTACGGGACGAAATCCTACGAGCAGTACTTC CASSYGTKSYEQYF